The T cell receptor (beta chain) under discussion was sequenced for a study of blood T cells in healthy people across ages (dated by TCRdb to the mid-2010s). Some background on the complete study: Template switching captured roughly one uniquely barcoded TCR beta cDNA molecule per two T cells in model experiments. Using deep sequencing normalized with unique cDNA molecular identifiers, the study measured how TCR beta repertoire diversity changes with age. Four age groups were formed from the donors: young (average roughly 15 years), middle-aged (approximately 40), aged (about 62) and long-lived (around 80). Donors of different ages were randomly distributed across sequencing lanes to avoid experimental bias. Two additional independent replicas of 1 million unique cDNA reads from the same blood draw were analyzed for two donors (one aged 18 to 29 and one aged 80 or older).

On the study overall, not on this receptor specifically: Observed TCR beta diversity per million T cells fell roughly linearly with age, and a significant reduction was already apparent by age around 40. Conclusive comparison of naive and antigen-experienced compartments was prevented by the profiling of bulk unsorted PBMCs. There was a strong correlation between observed TCR beta diversity and the percentage of naive T cells measured by flow cytometry. Total diversity estimates from one million sequenced T cells were considered lower bounds and underestimates. The CMV infection status of donors was not known, potentially confounding age-related changes in expanded clonotypes. Compared with the aged group, more naive CD4+ T cells, fewer expanded clones and increased TCR diversity were shown by the long-lived group, suggesting age selection.

Libraries were prepared through 5' RACE. A second PCR of roughly 6 to 11 cycles was run with a J-beta primer mix and a sample-barcoded 5' primer. A template-switch 5' adaptor carrying 12 random nucleotides introduced a unique molecular identifier onto each TCR beta cDNA molecule. Each sample yielded at least 2.5 million CDR3-containing paired-end reads. First-strand cDNA was synthesized from all RNA with the Mint cDNA synthesis kit, primed by a TRBC-specific oligonucleotide. Following uracil-DNA glycosylase treatment, a first 18-cycle PCR with universal primers M1SS and BC2_uni_R was performed on all cDNA. Processing in the source paper ran as follows. Each sample was normalized by randomly selecting 1 million high-quality reads, each carrying a distinct molecular identifier. Reads sharing molecular identifiers were discarded rather than binned into consensus sequences. MiTCR, run with a Q25 quality threshold and the strictest error-elimination algorithm, handled CDR3 identification, clonotype clustering and error correction. A nonparametric unseen species model with Euler transformation was used to estimate lower-bound total TCR beta diversity. TCRdb applied fastp at Q25 and MiXCR to the public reads, then kept only in-frame beta chains. Merged by CDR3 protein, the rows form single entries marked with the most common genes and DNA. It is TCRdb's table, rather than the study itself, that gives the V and J calls and clone size. In all, the sample holds around 1,800,000 distinct CDR3 sequences, and 35% to 50% of those were seen once. The ten largest clones take up under 25% of the sample.

On this clonotype itself: There is no known antigen for this receptor. Base qualities are missing; no much larger clone stands one base away.

Donors were a few dozen systemically healthy Caucasian individuals from Russia aged 6 to 90 years. Around 10 milliliters of peripheral blood were collected from each donor into EDTA-treated Vacutainer tubes. Ficoll-Paque density-gradient centrifugation was used to isolate PBMCs, with at least 7 million per sample. Trizol reagent was used to extract total RNA from PBMCs, with at least 5.5 micrograms per sample. The percentages of naive CD45RAhigh/CD27high T cells were determined by flow cytometry on a PBMC aliquot from every donor. The germline V gene supplies CDR1 SQVTM and CDR2 ANQGSEA. The cysteine opens and the phenylalanine closes a CDR3 of 14 amino acids. Only CDR3 DNA remains: 42 bases, in frame from the first base. V loses 4 bases at its end and J loses 1 base; junction bases beyond the gene matches: 1.

The receptor was isolated from a human donor in good health. Material for sequencing was blood. Recombination linked TRBV29-1 to TRBJ1-3; TRBD1 lines up with 10 middle nucleotides. Read as DNA, the sequence is TGCAGCGTTGGGGACAGGGGTTCTGGAAACACCATATATTTT. Translated, this gives CSVGDRGSGNTIYF.